Shown below are 21 T cell receptor beta chains from a single sample sequenced in a study of response to subunit inactivated influenza vaccine. TCRdb re-derived calls from the RT-PCR reads in MiXCR, one entry per CDR3 protein. The profile shows hundreds of thousands of distinct CDR3 sequences, approximately 10% of them singletons. The sample was also reused in another study, on T cells expressing NK-cell markers. That report notes: Generation of TCR beta cDNA was performed by 5'RACE template switching incorporating UMIs.

The material sequenced was PBMCs from blood, taken on the day of vaccination. These receptors were collected from a man in his fifties who received an inactivated influenza vaccine.

In its sample, this clonotype was seen a few times. This rearrangement joins TRBV12-3 or TRBV12-4 to TRBJ2-1; 10 bases are shared with TRBD2. V was clipped by 4 bases and J by 7 bases; unmatched bases: 10. This CDR3 is built from 16 residues. DNA of the CDR3: TGTGCCAGCAGTTCCTTTACTAGCGGGAAGGGTAATGAGCAGTTCTTC. Translated: CASSSFTSGKGNEQFF.

This clonotype was picked up a small number of times. This chain connects TRBV6-5 to TRBJ2-3; maybe TRBD1 (6 bases). Germline values: CDR1 MNHEY, CDR2 SVGAGI. Trimming left V 5 bases short and J 6 bases short, with 18 bases between. The CDR3 runs to 15 residues. This CDR3 reads CASSHGDLGGDTQYF. DNA for the CDR3: TGTGCCAGCAGTCACGGCGACTTAGGGGGTGATACGCAGTATTTT.

This chain links TRBV20-1 with TRBJ2-5; 8 bases are a match to TRBD1. V gave up 3 bases and J gave up 5 bases; unmatched junction bases: 5. The length of the CDR3 is 13 residues. Germline V gives CDR1 DFQATT, CDR2 SNEGSKA (reference sequence). The CDR3 nucleotides are TGCAGTGCTAGTCAGGGGGCCGGTGAGACCCAGTACTTC. Amino acid sequence: CSASQGAGETQYF.

The sample holds a few counts of this clonotype. The chain joins TRBV28 to TRBJ2-7, with 7 bases aligning to TRBD1. This CDR3 is 17 amino acids long. Germline CDR1 and CDR2: MDHEN and SYDVKM. Unmatched junction bases numbered 14, after V lost 4 bases and J lost 2 bases. CDR3 sequence reads: CASSSPLLDRAAYEQYF. For the CDR3, the DNA is TGTGCCAGCAGTTCCCCCCTCCTTGACAGGGCCGCCTACGAGCAGTACTTC.

The table lists this clonotype with a few counts. The V gene is TRBV7-2, the J gene TRBJ2-2; TRBD2 is a possible D gene (6 bases). Trimming took 5 bases from V and 7 from J, leaving 20 bases between them. Looked up from germline, CDR1 is SGHTA and CDR2 is FQGNSA. The CDR3 consists of 16 residues. The CDR3 DNA sequence: TGTGCCAGCAGCCCCCGTGGTGGGGCCGGGGGCGGGGAGCTGTTTTTT. It is translated as CASSPRGGAGGGELFF.

This clonotype was counted at least ten times. J is TRBJ2-2 and V is TRBV5-1; tentatively, D is TRBD2 (6 bases). Germline V gene lookup returns CDR1 SGHRS and CDR2 YFSETQ. The CDR3 sequence is 15 residues long. V was shortened by 0 bases and J by 4 bases, with 10 bases between the two germline ends. CDR3 sequence: CASSLGPAGTGELFF. The CDR3 DNA is TGCGCCAGCAGCTTGGGACCAGCGGGCACCGGGGAGCTGTTTTTT.

The chain combines TRBV5-1 with TRBJ2-4, with D perhaps matching TRBD1 (6 bases). The CDR3 is made up of 14 amino acids. The germline CDR1 and CDR2 sequences are SGHRS and YFSETQ. V shed 1 base and J shed 5 bases, with 10 bases lying between them. CDR3 sequence reads: CASSLSQGQNIQYF. The CDR3 nucleotides are TGCGCCAGCAGCTTGAGCCAGGGGCAAAACATTCAGTACTTC.

This clonotype was counted only a few times. The chain carries TRBV12-3 or TRBV12-4 and TRBJ2-6; D ambiguous. The V gene lost 5 bases and the J gene lost 0 bases, with 8 bases spanning the gap. The CDR3 consists of 15 residues. The CDR3 protein is CASSPRSSGANVLTF. CDR3 nucleotide sequence: TGTGCCAGCAGTCCCCGGAGCTCTGGGGCCAACGTCCTGACTTTC.

This clonotype was recorded many times. The DNA for the CDR3 is TGTGCCAGCAGCCAAGACTCTAGCGGCTACGAGCAGTACTTC. Its protein is CASSQDSSGYEQYF. The gene calls are TRBV3-1 and TRBJ2-7; TRBD2 matches 7 bases. V lost 0 bases, J lost 3 bases, and 2 bases stayed unmatched. Germline lookup yields CDR1 LGHDT and CDR2 YNNKEL (reference sequence). The CDR3 contains 14 residues.

The chain has TRBV9 and TRBJ2-4; D is possibly TRBD1 or TRBD2 (5 bases each). This CDR3 is 15 amino acids long. Germline CDR1 reads SGDLS; CDR2 reads YYNGEE. V gave up 4 bases and J gave up 4 bases, with 15 bases separating them. The DNA for the CDR3 is TGTGCCAGCAGCCCAACCGGGACGGAAAAAAACATTCAGTACTTC. Translating gives CASSPTGTEKNIQYF.

This clonotype has more than one count but fewer than ten. V and J are TRBV3-1 and TRBJ1-2; D is undetermined. Trimming left V 0 bases short and J 4 bases short, with 9 bases between. Germline values: CDR1 LGHDT, CDR2 YNNKEL (reference sequence). This CDR3 region has 14 residues. In nucleotides, the CDR3 is TGTGCCAGCAGCCAAGATCAGCCAGGCTATGGCTACACCTTC. This codes for CASSQDQPGYGYTF.

The chain is built from TRBV5-1 and TRBJ2-3; D unclear. The CDR3 extends over 14 amino acids. Germline V gene lookup returns CDR1 SGHRS and CDR2 YFSETQ. Trimming removed 0 bases from V and 4 bases from J, with 9 bases in between. CDR3 bases: TGCGCCAGCAGCTTGGGCTTCGACCCAGATACGCAGTATTTT. It specifies CASSLGFDPDTQYF.

The chain uses TRBV5-1 and TRBJ2-1, with D possibly being TRBD1 or TRBD2 (5 bases each). The CDR3 runs to 15 residues. Germline CDR1 reads SGHRS; CDR2 reads YFSETQ. V was trimmed by 1 base and J by 5 bases, leaving 13 bases between them. The CDR3 spells CASSLYSRGDNEQFF. As DNA, the CDR3 is TGCGCCAGCAGCTTGTATTCAAGGGGAGACAATGAGCAGTTCTTC.

This clonotype was detected a few times. V gene TRBV7-2 combines with J gene TRBJ2-5; TRBD2 aligns across 9 bases. This CDR3 region has 15 residues. After removal of 3 bases from V and 7 bases from J, the junction contained 9 bases not matched to a gene. The germline gives CDR1 SGHTA, CDR2 FQGNSA. The CDR3 here is CASSLEGLALGTQYF. The CDR3 nucleotides read TGTGCCAGCAGCTTGGAGGGACTAGCTTTGGGGACCCAGTACTTC.

The CDR3 spells CSASSGTAFVGYTF. The CDR3 DNA follows: TGCAGTGCTAGTTCCGGGACTGCCTTTGTTGGCTACACCTTC. This sequence joins TRBV20-1 and TRBJ1-2; D might be TRBD1 (5 bases). CDR3 length equals 14 residues. The V end lost 3 bases, the J end lost 7 bases, and 18 bases lay between the germline ends. The germline gives CDR1 DFQATT, CDR2 SNEGSKA (reference sequence).

In this sample, this clonotype turned up a few times. The V and J genes are TRBV7-8 and TRBJ2-4, with D unresolved. V was clipped by 1 base and J by 7 bases, with 5 bases between them. This CDR3 has 12 residues. Germline V gives CDR1 SGHVS, CDR2 FQNEAQ. CDR3 in DNA: TGTGCCAGCAGCTTAGACCCGAACATTCAGTACTTC. The encoded protein is CASSLDPNIQYF.

There are a few counts of this clonotype. The CDR3 coding sequence is TGCGCCAGCAGCTTTAGACCGAGCTCCTACAATGAGCAGTTCTTC. Its protein is CASSFRPSSYNEQFF. The rearrangement joins TRBV5-1 to TRBJ2-1; the D is unclear. The germline V gene has CDR1 SGHRS and CDR2 YFSETQ. The CDR3 has 15 amino acids. V dropped 2 bases and J dropped 0 bases, with 9 bases sitting between them.

This clonotype has a count of ten or more. This rearrangement joins TRBV6-1 to TRBJ2-6; weak D call: TRBD1 (6 bases). Trimming took 6 bases from V and 1 from J, leaving 7 bases between them. Germline CDR1 and CDR2: MNHNS and SASEGT. The CDR3 sequence is 14 residues long. The chain's CDR3 is CASRTGSGANVLTF. The CDR3 DNA reads TGTGCCAGCAGAACAGGGTCTGGGGCCAACGTCCTGACTTTC.

This clonotype was found many times. V gene TRBV7-9 combines with J gene TRBJ1-4, with 9 bases identical to TRBD1. Germline V gene sequence: CDR1 SEHNR, CDR2 FQNEAQ (reference sequence). There are 15 residues in the CDR3. V shed 3 bases and J 5 bases; nucleotides not matched to a gene: 4. The CDR3 sequence is CASSFGQGINEKLFF. The CDR3 bases are TGTGCCAGCAGCTTCGGACAGGGGATCAATGAAAAACTGTTTTTT.

J is TRBJ1-1 and V is TRBV28; perhaps TRBD1 as D (5 bases). V was pared by 3 bases and J by 0 bases, with 8 bases between. The germline V gene has CDR1 MDHEN and CDR2 SYDVKM. CDR3 length equals 14 residues. CDR3 protein: CASSFLRVNTEAFF. The CDR3 bases are TGTGCCAGCAGTTTCCTCAGGGTGAACACTGAAGCTTTCTTT.

This clonotype was detected only a few times. The gene calls are TRBV12-3 or TRBV12-4 and TRBJ2-4; the D call may be TRBD1 or TRBD2 (5 bases each). Trimming removed 2 bases at V and 5 bases at J, with 13 bases between. The CDR3 is made up of 15 amino acids. Here the CDR3 reads CASSLNGGVENIQYF. DNA of the CDR3: TGTGCCAGCAGTTTAAATGGGGGTGTCGAAAACATTCAGTACTTC.